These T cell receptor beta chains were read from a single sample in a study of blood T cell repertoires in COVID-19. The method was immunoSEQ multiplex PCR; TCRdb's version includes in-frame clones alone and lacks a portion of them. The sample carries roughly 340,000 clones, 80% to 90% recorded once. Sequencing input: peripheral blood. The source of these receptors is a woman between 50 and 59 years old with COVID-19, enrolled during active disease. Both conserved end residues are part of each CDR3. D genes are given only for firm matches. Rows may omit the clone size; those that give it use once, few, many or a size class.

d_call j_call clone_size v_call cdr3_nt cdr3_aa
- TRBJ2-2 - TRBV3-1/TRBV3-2 TGTGCCAGCAGCTCACATTCCACCGGGGAGCTGTTTTTT CASSSHSTGELFF
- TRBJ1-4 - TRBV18 TGTGCCAGCTCTAACCAGACTATGCGGGGTGGAAAACTGTTTTTT CASSNQTMRGGKLFF
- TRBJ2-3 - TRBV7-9 TGTGCCAGCAGCTTAGTGCACGCAGTCAACACAGATACGCAGTATTTT CASSLVHAVNTDTQYF
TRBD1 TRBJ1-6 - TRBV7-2 TGTGCCAGCAGCTTGGGACAGGCCTATAATTCACCCCTCCACTTT CASSLGQAYNSPLHF
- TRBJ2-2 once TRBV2 TGTGCCAGCAGTGAGTCGCGACTAAACACCGGGGAGCTGTTTTTT CASSESRLNTGELFF
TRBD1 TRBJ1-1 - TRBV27 TGTGCCAGCAGTTTGGGACAGCCGATGAACACTGAAGCTTTCTTT CASSLGQPMNTEAFF
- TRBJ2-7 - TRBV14 TGTGCCAGCAGCCAATCATCCCACGAGCAGTACTTC CASSQSSHEQYF
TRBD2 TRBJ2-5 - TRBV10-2 TGCGCCAGCAGCCGCGGGGGTGGTAGGGAGACCCAGTACTTC CASSRGGGRETQYF
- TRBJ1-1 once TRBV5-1 TGCGCCAGCAGCTTGGAAGGGGTAGTGAACACTGAAGCTTTCTTT CASSLEGVVNTEAFF
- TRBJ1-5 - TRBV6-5 TGTGCCACCCAAGCAAGGGACACCCATCAGCCCCAGCATTTT CATQARDTHQPQHF
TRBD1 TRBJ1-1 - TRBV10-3 TGTGCCATCAGTGTTGACAGGGAAACTGAAGCTTTCTTT CAISVDRETEAFF
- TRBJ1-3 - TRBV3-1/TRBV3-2 TGTGCCAGCAGCCAAGATGGGACAGGAAACACCATATATTTT CASSQDGTGNTIYF
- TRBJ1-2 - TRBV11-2 TGTGCCAGCAGCTTATACAGGGATAATGGCTACACCTTC CASSLYRDNGYTF
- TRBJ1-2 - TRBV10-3 TGTGCCATCAGTGAGTTCGGCAGGGGCGCCGGAAACTATGGCTACACCTTC CAISEFGRGAGNYGYTF
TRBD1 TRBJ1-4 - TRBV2 TGTGCCAGCAGGGAAGGACAGGGGTTGATGACTAATGAAAAACTGTTTTTT CASREGQGLMTNEKLFF
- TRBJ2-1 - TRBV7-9 TGTGCCCTGGTAGGCAGGGACTCCTACAATGAGCAGTTCTTC CALVGRDSYNEQFF
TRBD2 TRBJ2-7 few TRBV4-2 TGTGCCAGCAGCCCAAGCGGAATAGCGGGAACCTACGAGCAGTACTTC CASSPSGIAGTYEQYF
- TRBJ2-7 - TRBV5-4 TGTGCCAGCAGCTTTCTGAGTCTGGCGGAGAACGAGCAGTACTTC CASSFLSLAENEQYF
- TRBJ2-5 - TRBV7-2 TGTGCCAGCTCACCCAGCGGAGGGCGGGAGACCCAGTACTTC CASSPSGGRETQYF
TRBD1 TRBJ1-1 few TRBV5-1 TGCGCCAGCAGCCCAGACAGGGTGAACACTGAAGCTTTCTTT CASSPDRVNTEAFF
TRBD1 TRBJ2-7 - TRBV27 TGTGCCAGCAGAACGGGACAGGGTTACGAGCAGTACTTC CASRTGQGYEQYF
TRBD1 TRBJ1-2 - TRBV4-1 TGCGCCAGCAGCCAAGATCCTGACAGGGCGCCTGGCTACACCTTC CASSQDPDRAPGYTF
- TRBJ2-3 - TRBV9 TGTGCCAGCAGCATAAGCCGAGATACGCAGTATTTT CASSISRDTQYF
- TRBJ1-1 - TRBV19 TGTGCCAGTTCGGGCAGGGGCCCCGGCACTGAAGCTTTCTTT CASSGRGPGTEAFF
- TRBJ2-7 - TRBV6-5 TGTGCCAGCAGAGCGGGTCTATTGTCCTACGAGCAGTACTTC CASRAGLLSYEQYF
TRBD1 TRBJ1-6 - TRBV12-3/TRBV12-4 TGTGCCAGCAGCCGGGACAGGGACTCACCCCTCCACTTT CASSRDRDSPLHF
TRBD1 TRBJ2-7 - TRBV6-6 TGTGCCAGCAGTTACTCACAGGGGACCTACGAGCAGTACTTC CASSYSQGTYEQYF
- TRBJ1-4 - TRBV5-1 TGCGCCAGCAGCTTGGTGGTTGGGGGCGGAAATGAAAAACTGTTTTTT CASSLVVGGGNEKLFF
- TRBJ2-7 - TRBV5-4 TGTGCCAGCAGCTTGGAACGGGGGTTCAGGTACGAGCAGTACTTC CASSLERGFRYEQYF